This TCR beta chain derives from a study of CD8+CD57+ T cells in acquired aplastic anemia. Study context: Healthy donors had, on average, about 9.9 million reads for their CD4+ cells. Broader study findings: The study found no significant CD8+ Simpson's diversity difference between patients and controls.

Genomic DNA templated the TCR beta VDJ and CDR3 profiling. TCRdb redid the calling of the reads with MiXCR, one entry per CDR3 protein. The data contain roughly 170,000 distinct CDR3 sequences, under 75% of them singletons. As regards this clonotype: The antigen remains undetermined.

Germline V gene sequence: CDR1 LNHDA, CDR2 SQIVND (reference sequence). With V trimmed by 9 bases and J by 1 base, 12 bases remained unmatched. The CDR3 is 16 amino acids. This sequence joins TRBV19 and TRBJ2-7; 10 bases align to TRBD2. The TCR comes from a human donor in good health. The source material was sorted CD4+, CD8+, or CD8+CD57+ T cells (not recorded which) from PBMCs. DNA of the CDR3: TGTGCCAGCAGCCTTACAGAAGCGGGAGGGTCCTACGAGCAGTACTTC. It is translated as CASSLTEAGGSYEQYF.